The 24 T cell receptor beta chains reported below all come from one sample, sequenced in a study of T cells in Graves' hyperthyroidism and ophthalmopathy (dated by TCRdb to the late 2010s). Libraries were made using multiplex PCR. TCRdb shows the sequencer as Illumina HiSeq 2000. The TCR beta CDR3 regions were amplified from the RNA transcripts. A first-round RT-PCR of the TCR CDR3 used the HTBI primer set with the Qiagen OneStep RT-PCR kit. TCRdb reanalyzed the raw reads on its own, using fastp at Q25 for trimming and MiXCR for clone calling, and kept in-frame beta chains. All rows with the same CDR3 protein become a single entry with the most common DNA and genes. This sample holds about 300,000 distinct CDR3 sequences; roughly a fifth were observed only once. The leading ten clones occupy about two fifths of the sample. Sample: blood. The origin of the receptors is a man in his fifties or sixties with Graves' ophthalmopathy.

The chain carries TRBV7-2 and TRBJ2-7; 9 nucleotides agree with TRBD2. Per germline, CDR1 SGHTA and CDR2 FQGNSA. Trimming took 4 bases from V and 3 from J; bases not matched to a gene: 7. This CDR3 is built from 15 residues. The CDR3, as DNA: TGTGCCAGCAGCTCCGCGGGAGGGAACATCTACGAGCAGTACTTC. It encodes CASSSAGGNIYEQYF. Together with reference TRBV7-2 and TRBJ2-7, the CDR3 gives the full variable domain: GAGVSQSPSNKVTEKGKDVELRCDPISGHTALYWYRQSLGQGLEFLIYFQGNSAPDKSGLPSDRFSAERTGGSVSTLTIQRTQQEDSAVYLCASSSAGGNIYEQYFGPGTRLTVT.

This clonotype has more than one count but fewer than ten. The chain recombines TRBV7-9 with TRBJ2-7; tentative D call: TRBD1 (6 bases). V lost 6 bases and J lost 5, with 11 bases in between. The germline CDR1 and CDR2 sequences are SEHNR and FQNEAQ (reference sequence). This CDR3 contains 12 residues. This CDR3 is CASSNRAHEQYF. The CDR3 DNA sequence: TGTGCCAGCAGTAACAGGGCCCACGAGCAGTACTTC.

For this clonotype: Compared with germline, one end of the junction differs, possibly owing to a read error. V and J are TRBV7-2 and TRBJ2-7; D is unresolved. CDR1 SGHTA and CDR2 FQGNSA come from the germline V gene. This CDR3 comprises 12 residues. In DNA, the CDR3 is TGTGCCAGCAGCTTAGGCAGCTACGGGCAGTACTTC. Translating gives CASSLGSYGQYF.

This clonotype was seen a handful of times. V is TRBV5-5 and J is TRBJ2-7, with TRBD1 matching 9 bases. Germline lookup yields CDR1 SGHKS and CDR2 YYEKEE (reference sequence). The CDR3 is made up of 15 amino acids. V shed 2 bases and J 5 bases; nucleotides not matched to a gene: 8. In DNA, the CDR3 is TGTGCCAGCAGCTTCTCGGGACAGGGTGTCCACGAGCAGTACTTC. It encodes CASSFSGQGVHEQYF.

This clonotype was seen only a few times. The chain is built from TRBV5-5 and TRBJ1-3; no firm D call. CDR1 is SGHKS and CDR2 is YYEKEE in the germline V gene (reference sequence). V lost 4 bases and J lost 0, with 11 bases in between. The CDR3 covers 15 residues. DNA of the CDR3: TGTGCCAGCAGCCCCCTGGGCTACTCTGGAAACACCATATATTTT. It specifies CASSPLGYSGNTIYF.

In this sample, this clonotype turned up many times. The chain employs TRBV7-9 and TRBJ1-1, with D possibly being TRBD1 (6 bases). CDR1 SEHNR and CDR2 FQNEAQ come from the germline V gene (reference sequence). The V gene lost 1 base and the J gene lost 2 bases, with 14 bases spanning the gap. The CDR3 has 16 residues. The CDR3 here is CASSLGRQAANTEAFF. In nucleotides, the CDR3 is TGTGCCAGCAGCTTAGGGAGACAGGCGGCAAACACTGAAGCTTTCTTT.

Concerning this clonotype: One base away lies a much larger clone, so this may be a sequencing read error. The rearrangement joins TRBV19 to TRBJ2-3; D call uncertain. The CDR3 consists of 14 residues. Germline lookup yields CDR1 LNHDA and CDR2 SQIVND (reference sequence). CDR3 in DNA: TGTGCTAGTAGGGTAACGGAAAGCACAGATACGCAGTATTTT. This translates into CASRVTESTDTQYF.

This clonotype was seen once. The gene calls are TRBV7-2 and TRBJ2-1, with TRBD1 matching 10 bases. The germline V gene encodes CDR1 SGHTA and CDR2 FQGNSA. The V gene end was trimmed by 8 bases and the J gene end by 7 bases; junction bases not matched to a gene: 5. CDR3 size: 13 residues. The CDR3 sequence is CASRDRGWNEQFF. CDR3 bases: TGTGCCAGCCGGGACAGGGGATGGAATGAGCAGTTCTTC.

The chain couples TRBV20-1 to TRBJ2-2; no definite D call. Germline lookup yields CDR1 DFQATT and CDR2 SNEGSKA (reference sequence). With 2 bases removed from V and 0 bases from J, the gap between germline ends came to 10 bases. The CDR3 consists of 15 residues. This CDR3 is CSARSVLPNTGELFF. DNA for the CDR3: TGCAGTGCTAGAAGTGTACTACCGAACACCGGGGAGCTGTTTTTT.

The chain is built from TRBV2 and TRBJ1-2, with a possible D match to TRBD1 (6 bases). Trimming removed 11 bases from V and 7 bases from J, with 26 bases in between. CDR3 length: 15 amino acids. The V gene's germline CDR1 is SNHLY and CDR2 FYNNEI. The CDR3 coding sequence is TGTGCCGGCACCCTACAAAAAGGGACACCCTTTGGCTACACCTTC. It yields the protein CAGTLQKGTPFGYTF.

This clonotype has only a few counts. The J gene is TRBJ1-1, the V gene TRBV20-1; the D is unclear. The CDR3 length is 13 residues. The V end was cut by 5 bases, the J end by 0 bases, with 10 bases between. In germline, CDR1 is DFQATT, CDR2 SNEGSKA (reference sequence). CDR3 DNA: TGCAGTGCTGTGGAGGGTATGAACACTGAAGCTTTCTTT. Its protein is CSAVEGMNTEAFF.

This sequence joins TRBV27 and TRBJ2-1; the D is unclear. CDR3 length: 18 amino acids. V was trimmed by 2 bases and J by 0 bases, leaving 17 bases between them. Germline V gene sequence: CDR1 MNHEY, CDR2 SMNVEV (reference sequence). CDR3 DNA: TGTGCCAGCAGTTTAAGGATTAGCTCTAAAGGCTCCTACAATGAGCAGTTCTTC. This codes for CASSLRISSKGSYNEQFF.

The chain couples TRBV11-3 to TRBJ2-7; TRBD1 matches at 8 bases. Germline V gene data show CDR1 as SGHNT and CDR2 as YENEEA. Trimming cost V 5 bases and J 3 bases; bases outside gene matches: 6. This CDR3 has 14 amino acids. CDR3 in amino acids: CASSARTGNYEQYF. CDR3 nucleotides: TGTGCCAGCAGCGCCCGGACAGGGAACTACGAGCAGTACTTC.

This clonotype was counted at least ten times. This sequence joins TRBV5-6 and TRBJ1-1; a possible D gene is TRBD1 (6 bases). V gave up 0 bases and J gave up 5 bases, with 11 bases separating them. CDR3 length: 14 residues. Germline CDR1 SGHDT, CDR2 YYEEEE. The CDR3 bases are TGTGCCAGCAGCTTGGGCCCGGGGGCAACTGAAGCTTTCTTT. Translating gives CASSLGPGATEAFF.

Turning to this clonotype: A read error may be the cause here, since a much bigger clone is one base away. The chain uses TRBV12-3 or TRBV12-4 and TRBJ1-5, with 9 bases matching TRBD1. J gave up 4 bases and V 5 bases, and 6 bases lay outside the gene matches. The CDR3 has 15 residues. CDR3 amino acids: CASSKGQGENQPQHF. As DNA, the CDR3 is TGTGCCAGCAGTAAGGGACAGGGCGAGAATCAGCCCCAGCATTTT.

There are many counts of this clonotype. The chain has TRBV11-2 and TRBJ2-7; D is tentatively TRBD1 or TRBD2 (5 bases each). Germline V lookup: CDR1 SGHAT, CDR2 FQNNGV. The CDR3 runs to 17 residues. V lost 4 bases and J 0 bases, leaving 19 bases between the germline ends. The CDR3 DNA reads TGTGCCAGCAGCTATACTCCGGGACGGACGAACTCCTACGAGCAGTACTTC. Its protein product is CASSYTPGRTNSYEQYF.

In this sample, this clonotype turned up many times. The rearrangement uses TRBV3-1 and TRBJ1-3; no definite D call. Germline V gives CDR1 LGHDT, CDR2 YNNKEL (reference sequence). This CDR3 contains 16 residues. V was trimmed by 0 bases and J by 3 bases, leaving 12 bases between them. CDR3 nucleotides: TGTGCCAGCAGCCAAGAAGAGTGGGGAGGTGGAAACACCATATATTTT. It translates to CASSQEEWGGGNTIYF.

V gene TRBV5-1 combines with J gene TRBJ2-5, with TRBD2 identical over 14 bases. The germline V gene has CDR1 SGHRS and CDR2 YFSETQ. J lost 4 bases, V lost 4 bases, and 6 bases had no gene match. CDR3 size: 16 residues. The CDR3 loop is CASSAGLAGVGETQYF. The CDR3 bases are TGCGCCAGCAGCGCGGGACTAGCGGGAGTCGGAGAGACCCAGTACTTC.

V is TRBV30 and J is TRBJ2-7; 7 nucleotides line up with TRBD2. Germline CDR1 is GTSNPN and CDR2 is SVGIG (reference sequence). This CDR3 contains 13 residues. The CDR3 region has the DNA TGTGCGTATCAATCAAGGGACTATTACGAGCAGTACTTC. Encoded protein: CAYQSRDYYEQYF.

This clonotype was seen at least ten times. This sequence joins TRBV30 and TRBJ2-7; unclear D gene. Per germline, CDR1 GTSNPN and CDR2 SVGIG (reference sequence). The length of the CDR3 is 13 residues. Trimming took off 2 bases at V and 0 bases at J, with 8 bases between the two ends. This CDR3 reads CAWSTPPSYEQYF. CDR3 DNA: TGTGCCTGGAGTACCCCGCCCTCCTACGAGCAGTACTTC.

This chain joins TRBV30 and TRBJ1-2; D is unresolved. Trimming left V 0 bases short and J 1 base short, with 15 bases between. Per the germline V gene, CDR1 is GTSNPN and CDR2 is SVGIG (reference sequence). The CDR3 loop spans 16 amino acids. The CDR3 region has the DNA TGTGCCTGGAGTGTAGGGCGTTCGAGAGTTAACTATGGCTACACCTTC. Translating gives CAWSVGRSRVNYGYTF.

This clonotype was recorded many times. The chain carries TRBV6-5 and TRBJ2-7; possibly TRBD1 or TRBD2 for D (5 bases each). Trimming cost V 0 bases and J 2 bases, with 14 bases left between them. The length of the CDR3 is 16 residues. Germline V gives CDR1 MNHEY, CDR2 SVGAGI. The CDR3 nucleotides are TGTGCCAGCAGTTACTCCTCCGGGGCCGTGACCTACGAGCAGTACTTC. Its protein product is CASSYSSGAVTYEQYF.

This chain uses TRBV28 with TRBJ2-1, with 11 bases that match TRBD1. J was trimmed by 9 bases and V by 4 bases; bases with no gene match: 5. Looked up from germline, CDR1 is MDHEN and CDR2 is SYDVKM. The CDR3 loop spans 14 amino acids. CDR3 bases: TGTGCCAGCAGTTGGGACAGGGGGGCTGGTGAGCAGTTCTTC. Its protein is CASSWDRGAGEQFF.

The chain employs TRBV20-1 and TRBJ2-2; 11 nucleotides match TRBD2. Germline trimming cut 3 bases from V and 1 base from J; bases unmatched to any gene: 10. This CDR3 region has 18 residues. From germline, CDR1 is DFQATT and CDR2 SNEGSKA (reference sequence). In nucleotides, the CDR3 is TGCAGTGCTAGGATAAAACCGGGACTAGCGGAGAACACCGGGGAGCTGTTTTTT. Translation: CSARIKPGLAENTGELFF.